The following is a T cell receptor beta chain sequence with its context. TCRdb used MiXCR to reprocess the PCR reads, holding one entry per CDR3 protein. The data contain more than 450,000 distinct CDR3 sequences, about 26% of them singletons. CDR1 and CDR2 (germline): LNHDA, SQIVND (reference sequence). V lost 1 base, J lost 3 bases, and 22 bases lay in between. The CDR3 loop spans 19 amino acids. This entry comes from a study of molecular identifiers for immune sequencing clone quantification. The chain carries TRBV19 and TRBJ2-1, with D possibly being TRBD2 (6 bases). The sequence derives from a human donor in good health. Some libraries in this study had Jurkat cell RNA spiked in. The sequencing sample was made of naive CD8+ T cells from blood, with Jurkat cell RNA spiked in. As to subset: FACS-sorted CD8+CD4-CCR7+CD45RA+ naive T cells. The CDR3 DNA is TGTGCCAGTAGTATAGCATCTGGGGCTAGCGATTTTTTCTACAATGAGCAGTTCTTC. This gives the protein CASSIASGASDFFYNEQFF.